Each of the 13 T cell receptor beta chains below was sequenced from the same sample in a study of Graves' ophthalmopathy and Graves' hyperthyroidism. From RNA, the CDR3 regions of TCR beta chains were amplified and sequenced. First-round RT-PCR relied on HTBI primers, and a second-round multiplex PCR came next. Each CDR3 protein gets one entry after TCRdb re-called the multiplex PCR reads with MiXCR. The profile shows about 590,000 distinct CDR3 sequences, under 45% of them singletons. Sequencing was carried out using peripheral blood or thyroid tissue (not recorded which). Receptor source: an adult man with Graves' hyperthyroidism.

Points on this clonotype: The CDR3 does not end in the conserved phenylalanine or tryptophan, so this is likely a read error. The limits of the CDR3 on the DNA are not certain, so only TCRdb's listed CDR3 is given. The chain employs TRBV19 and TRBJ2-7; whether TRBD2, the table's D call, matches the DNA was not checked. Germline CDR1 reads LNHDA; CDR2 reads SQIVND (reference sequence). The CDR3 is 12 residues long, counting both termini. The CDR3 sequence is CASSMREYEQHS.

This clonotype has at least ten counts. The chain carries TRBV2 and TRBJ1-1; D is unresolved. V was pared by 3 bases and J by 1 base, with 9 bases between. Looked up from germline, CDR1 is SNHLY and CDR2 is FYNNEI. There are 14 residues in the CDR3. CDR3 coding DNA: TGTGCCAGCAGTGATTCCAGGTCGAACACTGAAGCTTTCTTT. This gives the protein CASSDSRSNTEAFF.

This clonotype has ten or more counts. This chain joins TRBV19 and TRBJ1-1, with D uncertain. This CDR3 is built from 10 residues. V was pared by 4 bases and J by 4 bases, with 1 base between. Per germline, CDR1 LNHDA and CDR2 SQIVND (reference sequence). The CDR3 sequence: CASSTTEAFF. CDR3 DNA sequence: TGTGCCAGTAGTACCACTGAAGCTTTCTTT.

This clonotype was seen a few times. CDR3 coding DNA: TGTGCCAGCAGCCGGTCTGGGCTCGGAAACACCATATATTTT. This translates into CASSRSGLGNTIYF. This rearrangement joins TRBV13 to TRBJ1-3; no definite D call. This CDR3 contains 14 residues. Per the germline V gene, CDR1 is PRHDT and CDR2 is FYEKMQ (reference sequence). Trimming removed 5 bases from V and 4 bases from J, with 12 bases in between. Full variable domain (remainder filled in from reference TRBV13 and TRBJ1-3): AAGVIQSPRHLIKEKRETATLKCYPIPRHDTVYWYQQGPGQDPQFLISFYEKMQSDKGSIPDRFSAQQFSDYHSELNMSSLELGDSALYFCASSRSGLGNTIYFGEGSWLTVV.

This clonotype was seen more than once but under ten times. V gene TRBV12-3 or TRBV12-4 combines with J gene TRBJ2-7, with D unresolved. The CDR3 loop spans 15 amino acids. The ends were cut back, 2 bases at V and 0 bases at J, with 11 bases in the middle. DNA for the CDR3: TGTGCCAGCAGTTTATCTGCGGAGAGCTCCTACGAGCAGTACTTC. This sequence encodes CASSLSAESSYEQYF.

Regarding this clonotype: This may stem from a read error, because a much larger clone lies one nucleotide away. This rearrangement joins TRBV12-3 or TRBV12-4 to TRBJ1-6; tentatively, D is TRBD1 (5 bases). The CDR3 extends over 17 amino acids. V lost 4 bases, J lost 7 bases, and 20 bases lay in between. CDR3 coding DNA: TGTGCCAGCAGTTCAGTCCAGGGTCCTAGGATCAATTCACCCCTCCACTTT. This sequence encodes CASSSVQGPRINSPLHF.

This clonotype came up many times. The chain links TRBV7-8 to TRBJ1-1, with 7 bases fitting TRBD1. Looked up from germline, CDR1 is SGHVS and CDR2 is FQNEAQ. This CDR3 is built from 17 residues. Unmatched junction bases numbered 9, after V lost 0 bases and J lost 2 bases. The CDR3 sequence is CASSLATGRLINTEAFF. In DNA, the CDR3 is TGTGCCAGCAGCTTAGCGACAGGGCGATTGATAAACACTGAAGCTTTCTTT.

For this clonotype: With a much larger clone just one base away, this may be a read error. As DNA, the CDR3 is TGTGTCAGTCTTAGGAACACCGGGGAGCTGTTTTTT. It codes for CVSLRNTGELFF. The V and J genes are TRBV19 and TRBJ2-2; D unclear. This CDR3 is built from 12 residues. CDR1 LNHDA and CDR2 SQIVND come from the germline V gene (reference sequence).

The table lists this clonotype with a count of one. At one boundary the junction diverges from the germline segment, which might be a read error. This rearrangement joins TRBV9 to TRBJ1-1; weak D call: TRBD1 (6 bases). The germline V gene encodes CDR1 SGDLS and CDR2 YYNGEE. CDR3 length equals 12 residues. CDR3 sequence (DNA): TGTGCCAGCAGTCCCGGGACATCTGAAACTTTCTTT. Residues: CASSPGTSETFF.

This clonotype was observed many times. This chain joins TRBV7-8 and TRBJ1-3; D is uncertain. Germline CDR1 SGHVS, CDR2 FQNEAQ. This CDR3 is built from 15 residues. The V gene lost 1 base and the J gene lost 0 bases, with 7 bases spanning the gap. Here the CDR3 DNA reads TGTGCCAGCAGCTTAGGTTTAAGCTCTGGAAACACCATATATTTT. Translated, it gives CASSLGLSSGNTIYF.

This clonotype appeared many times. J is TRBJ1-6 and V is TRBV7-6; D not certain. The V gene's germline CDR1 is SGHVS and CDR2 FNYEAQ. V was clipped by 4 bases and J by 0 bases, with 16 bases between them. The CDR3 has 18 residues. The chain's CDR3 is CASSYDRRTSSYNSPLHF. CDR3 DNA sequence: TGTGCCAGCAGCTACGACCGACGGACGAGCTCCTATAATTCACCCCTCCACTTT.

The V call is TRBV12-3 or TRBV12-4, the J call TRBJ1-5; D gene ambiguous. The CDR3 runs 14 residues. The CDR3 DNA is TGTGCTAGTGGCCGGCCCGGGGGCAATCAGCCCCAGCATTTT. Translating gives CASGRPGGNQPQHF.

This clonotype has at least ten counts. V gene TRBV15 combines with J gene TRBJ1-4; D may be TRBD1 (6 bases). Germline V gene data show CDR1 as LNHNV and CDR2 as YYDKDF (reference sequence). The CDR3 contains 14 residues. Trimming removed 5 bases from V and 7 bases from J, with 14 bases in between. This CDR3 is CATSYRDLAEKLFF. CDR3 DNA sequence: TGTGCCACCAGCTACAGGGACCTAGCTGAAAAACTGTTTTTT. The full variable domain, in which reference TRBV15 and TRBJ1-4 provide the parts outside the CDR3, is DAMVIQNPRYQVTQFGKPVTLSCSQTLNHNVMYWYQQKSSQAPKLLFHYYDKDFNNEADTPDNFQSRRPNTSFCFLDIRSPGLGDTAMYLCATSYRDLAEKLFFGSGTQLSVL.